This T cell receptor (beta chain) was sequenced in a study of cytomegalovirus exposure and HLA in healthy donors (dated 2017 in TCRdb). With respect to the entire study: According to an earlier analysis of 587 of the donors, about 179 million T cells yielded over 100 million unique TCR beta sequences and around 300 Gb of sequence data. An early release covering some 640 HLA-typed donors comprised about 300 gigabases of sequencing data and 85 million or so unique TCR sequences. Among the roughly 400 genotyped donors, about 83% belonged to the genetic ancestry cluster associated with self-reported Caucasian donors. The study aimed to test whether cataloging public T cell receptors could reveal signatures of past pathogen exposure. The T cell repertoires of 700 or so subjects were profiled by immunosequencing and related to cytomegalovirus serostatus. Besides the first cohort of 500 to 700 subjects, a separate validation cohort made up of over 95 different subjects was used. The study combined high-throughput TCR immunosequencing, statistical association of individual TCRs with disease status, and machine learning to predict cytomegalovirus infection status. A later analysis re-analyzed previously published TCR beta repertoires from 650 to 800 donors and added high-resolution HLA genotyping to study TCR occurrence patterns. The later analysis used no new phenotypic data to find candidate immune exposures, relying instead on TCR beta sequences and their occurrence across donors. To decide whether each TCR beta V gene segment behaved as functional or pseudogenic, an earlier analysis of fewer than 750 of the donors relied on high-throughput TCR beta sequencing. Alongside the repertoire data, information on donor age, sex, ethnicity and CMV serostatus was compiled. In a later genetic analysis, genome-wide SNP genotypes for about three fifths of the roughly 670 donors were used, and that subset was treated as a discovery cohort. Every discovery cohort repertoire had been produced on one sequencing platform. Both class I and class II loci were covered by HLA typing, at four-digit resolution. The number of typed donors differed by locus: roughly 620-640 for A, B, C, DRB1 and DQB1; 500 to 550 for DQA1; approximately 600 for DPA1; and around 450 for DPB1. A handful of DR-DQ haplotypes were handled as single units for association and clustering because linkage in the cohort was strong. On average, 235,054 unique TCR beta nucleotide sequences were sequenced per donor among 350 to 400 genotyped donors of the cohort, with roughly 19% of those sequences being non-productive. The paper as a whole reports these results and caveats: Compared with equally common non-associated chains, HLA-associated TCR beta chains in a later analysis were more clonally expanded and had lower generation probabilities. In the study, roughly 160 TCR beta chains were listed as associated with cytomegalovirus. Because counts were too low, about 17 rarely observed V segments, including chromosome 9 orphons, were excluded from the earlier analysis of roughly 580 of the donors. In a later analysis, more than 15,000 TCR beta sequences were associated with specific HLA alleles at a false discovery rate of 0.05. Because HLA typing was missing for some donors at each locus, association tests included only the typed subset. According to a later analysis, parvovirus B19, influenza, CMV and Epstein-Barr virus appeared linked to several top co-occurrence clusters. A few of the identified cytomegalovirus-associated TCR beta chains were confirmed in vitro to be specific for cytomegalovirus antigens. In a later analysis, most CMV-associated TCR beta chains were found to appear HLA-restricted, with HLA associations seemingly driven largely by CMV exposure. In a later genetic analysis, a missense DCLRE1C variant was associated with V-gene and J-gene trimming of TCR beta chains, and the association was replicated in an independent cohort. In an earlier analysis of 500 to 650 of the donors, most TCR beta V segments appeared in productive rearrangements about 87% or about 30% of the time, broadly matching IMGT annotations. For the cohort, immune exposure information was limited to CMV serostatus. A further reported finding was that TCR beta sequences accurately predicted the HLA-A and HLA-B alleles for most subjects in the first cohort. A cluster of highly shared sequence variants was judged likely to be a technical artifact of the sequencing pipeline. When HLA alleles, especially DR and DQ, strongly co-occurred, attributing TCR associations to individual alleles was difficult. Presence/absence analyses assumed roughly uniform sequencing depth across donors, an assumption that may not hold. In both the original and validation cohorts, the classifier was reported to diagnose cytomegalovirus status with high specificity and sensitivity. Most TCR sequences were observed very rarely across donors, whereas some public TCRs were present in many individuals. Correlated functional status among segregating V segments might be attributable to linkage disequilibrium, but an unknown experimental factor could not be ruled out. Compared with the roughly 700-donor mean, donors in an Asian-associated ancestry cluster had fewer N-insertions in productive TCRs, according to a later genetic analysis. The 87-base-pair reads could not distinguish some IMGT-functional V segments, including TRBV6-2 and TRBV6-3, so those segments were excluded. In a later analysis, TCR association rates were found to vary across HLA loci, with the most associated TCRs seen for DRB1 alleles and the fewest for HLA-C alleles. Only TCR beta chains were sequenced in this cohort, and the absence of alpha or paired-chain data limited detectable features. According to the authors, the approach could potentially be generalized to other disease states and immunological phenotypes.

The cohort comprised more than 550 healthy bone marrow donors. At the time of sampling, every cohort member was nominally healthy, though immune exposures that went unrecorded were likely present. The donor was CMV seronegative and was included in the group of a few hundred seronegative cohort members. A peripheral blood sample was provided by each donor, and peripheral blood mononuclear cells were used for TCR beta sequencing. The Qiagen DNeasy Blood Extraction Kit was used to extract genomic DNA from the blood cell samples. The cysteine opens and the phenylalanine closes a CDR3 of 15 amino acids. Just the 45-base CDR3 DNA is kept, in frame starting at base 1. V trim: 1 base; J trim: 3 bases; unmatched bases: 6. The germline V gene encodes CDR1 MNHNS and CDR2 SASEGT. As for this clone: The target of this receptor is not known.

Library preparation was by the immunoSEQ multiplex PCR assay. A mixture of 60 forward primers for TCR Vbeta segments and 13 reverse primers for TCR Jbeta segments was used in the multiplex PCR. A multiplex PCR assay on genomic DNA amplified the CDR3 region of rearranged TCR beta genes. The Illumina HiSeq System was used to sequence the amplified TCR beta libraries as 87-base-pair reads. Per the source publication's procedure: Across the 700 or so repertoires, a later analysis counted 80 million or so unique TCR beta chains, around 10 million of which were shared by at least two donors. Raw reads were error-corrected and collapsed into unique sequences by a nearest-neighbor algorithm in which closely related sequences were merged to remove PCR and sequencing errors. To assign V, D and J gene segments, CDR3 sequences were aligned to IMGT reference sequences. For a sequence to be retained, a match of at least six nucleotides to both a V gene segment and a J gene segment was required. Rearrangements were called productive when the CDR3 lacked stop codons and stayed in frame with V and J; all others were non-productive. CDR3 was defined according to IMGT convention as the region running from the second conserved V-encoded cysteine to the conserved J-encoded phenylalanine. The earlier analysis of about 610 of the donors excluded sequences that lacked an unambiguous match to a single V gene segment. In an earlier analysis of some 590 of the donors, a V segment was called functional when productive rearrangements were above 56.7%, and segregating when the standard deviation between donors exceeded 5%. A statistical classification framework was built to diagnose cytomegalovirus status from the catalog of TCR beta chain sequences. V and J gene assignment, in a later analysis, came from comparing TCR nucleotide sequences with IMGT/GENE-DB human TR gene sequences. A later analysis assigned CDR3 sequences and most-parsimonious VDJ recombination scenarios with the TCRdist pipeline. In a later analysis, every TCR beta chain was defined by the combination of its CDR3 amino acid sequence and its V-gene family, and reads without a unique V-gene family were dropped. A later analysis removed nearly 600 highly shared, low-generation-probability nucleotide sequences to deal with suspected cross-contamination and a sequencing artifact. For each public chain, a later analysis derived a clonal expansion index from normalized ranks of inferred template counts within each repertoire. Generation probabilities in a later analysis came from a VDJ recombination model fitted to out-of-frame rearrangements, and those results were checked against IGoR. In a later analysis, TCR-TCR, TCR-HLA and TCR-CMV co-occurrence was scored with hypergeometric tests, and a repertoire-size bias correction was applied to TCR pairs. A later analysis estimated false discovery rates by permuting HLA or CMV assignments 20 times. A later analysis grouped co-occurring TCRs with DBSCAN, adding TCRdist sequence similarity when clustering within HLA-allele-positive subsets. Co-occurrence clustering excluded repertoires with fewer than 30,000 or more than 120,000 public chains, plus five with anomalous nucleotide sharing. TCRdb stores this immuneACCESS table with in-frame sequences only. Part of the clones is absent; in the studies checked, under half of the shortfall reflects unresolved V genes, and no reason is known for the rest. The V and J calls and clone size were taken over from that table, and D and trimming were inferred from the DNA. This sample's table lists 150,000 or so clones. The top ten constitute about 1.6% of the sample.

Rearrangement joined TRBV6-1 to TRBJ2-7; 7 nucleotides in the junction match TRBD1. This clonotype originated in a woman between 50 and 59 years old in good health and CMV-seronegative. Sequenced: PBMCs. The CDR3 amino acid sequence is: CASSEEDRDVYEQYF. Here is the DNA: TGTGCCAGCAGTGAAGAAGACAGGGACGTCTACGAGCAGTACTTC.